The source of this TCR beta chain is a study of T cells in Graves' hyperthyroidism and ophthalmopathy (dated by TCRdb to between 2018 and 2020). In terms of the full investigation: Peripheral blood was collected at initial diagnosis, before any treatment. A discovery cohort of fewer than 110 patients, fewer than 50 with Graves' ophthalmopathy and 57 with stable Graves' hyperthyroidism, was used to find distinguishing TCR V-J signatures. Whether ophthalmopathy could be predicted prospectively was tested in an independent validation cohort made up of under 20 hyperthyroidism patients plus 17 patients who later progressed to ophthalmopathy. The 75 to 100 discovery patients were divided at random into training and test sets in a 7:3 ratio. In over five Graves' hyperthyroidism patients, the study also compared T-cell repertoires from thyroid tissue with T-cell repertoires from blood. Once sampling was done, hyperthyroidism patients were given methimazole at a starting dose of 30 mg daily, whereas ophthalmopathy patients were given high-dose intravenous methylprednisolone. The paper reports TCR Vbeta CDR3 sequencing of roughly 140 peripheral blood samples: around 41 ophthalmopathy, under 80 hyperthyroidism and some 17 progressor patients. Overall study results and their limits: Blood samples also contained most of the expanded thyroid clonotypes (frequency above 0.001), which suggests that blood repertoires may reflect thyroid immune responses. Sample size was not statistically predetermined, and blinding of investigators to group allocation was not performed. Ophthalmopathy was separated from stable hyperthyroidism by a 13 V-J signature model, with 87.88% sensitivity and about 81% specificity obtained in cross-validation and 80%/75% obtained in testing. During validation, the model predicted progression to ophthalmopathy a median of around 6 months ahead of onset, with almost 71% sensitivity and 72% to 80% specificity.

Germline trimming: 7 bases from V, 3 bases from J; junction bases outside gene matches: 5. The CDR3 numbers 14 residues from cysteine through phenylalanine. The kept DNA is CDR3 alone, 42 bases in frame from the first base. About this clonotype itself: Its antigen target is currently unknown. No per-base quality is available; no much larger clone lies one base away.

Ophthalmopathy patients had moderately to severely active disease, with a Clinical Activity Score of 3 or more, a NOSPECS grade of 4 or more, and a disease duration of less than 3 months. Exclusion was applied to patients with uncontrolled infections, other autoimmune diseases, pregnancy or lactation. Diagnoses relied on clinical symptoms, serum thyroxine and TRAb, thyroid ultrasound and orbital computed tomography. PBMCs were isolated from about 10 ml of fresh peripheral blood by Ficoll-Paque density gradient centrifugation. Total RNA was extracted using Trizol reagent, and RNA quality was assessed on an Agilent 2100 Bioanalyzer. The TCR beta CDR3 regions were amplified from RNA transcripts. The first round of RT-PCR for the TCR CDR3 was performed with the HTBI primer set and the Qiagen OneStep RT-PCR kit. Libraries were constructed in a second round of multiplex PCR, after which size selection and purification were performed. Paired-end sequencing of the libraries was performed with 100 bp reads on an Illumina HiSeq2000. From the authors' description of their analysis: Raw data were processed with SOAPnuke, discarding reads with adapters, uncalled bases, mean Phred below 15, or no exact constant-primer or identifier match. COPE v1.2.5 was used to merge the high-quality paired reads, and each unique nucleotide sequence was defined as a clonotype. MiTCR v1.1 was used to align the clonotypes against IMGT TRBV, TRBD and TRBJ reference segments. Only V-J combinations with frequency above 0.0001, covering 99% to 99.2% of repertoires, were analysed. A TCS score was defined as the ratio of F50 (clonal expansion) to E x V (chaos), with BLOSUM62-based TCRdist applied between CDR3 peptides within each V-J. Welch's t-statistics and random forest reduced several hundred V-J features to roughly 13, which were used in a naive Bayes classifier (R e1071). TCRdb itself trimmed the public reads at Q25 with fastp, ran MiXCR and retained productive beta chains. Every CDR3 protein is listed once, alongside the most common genes and DNA of its rows. The V and J calls, along with clone size, are taken from TCRdb and not from the paper's own processing. The sample table lists over 250,000 distinct CDR3 sequences, about 20% of them with a count of one. The ten largest clonotypes hold roughly 60% of the sample.

Sequencing was performed on blood. Recombination linked TRBV12-3 or TRBV12-4 to TRBJ2-2; 7 junctional bases match TRBD2. The sequence was collected from a young man with Graves' ophthalmopathy. The bases read TGTGCCAGCAAACTGGGACTACACACCGGGGAGCTGTTTTTT. The resulting protein is CASKLGLHTGELFF.